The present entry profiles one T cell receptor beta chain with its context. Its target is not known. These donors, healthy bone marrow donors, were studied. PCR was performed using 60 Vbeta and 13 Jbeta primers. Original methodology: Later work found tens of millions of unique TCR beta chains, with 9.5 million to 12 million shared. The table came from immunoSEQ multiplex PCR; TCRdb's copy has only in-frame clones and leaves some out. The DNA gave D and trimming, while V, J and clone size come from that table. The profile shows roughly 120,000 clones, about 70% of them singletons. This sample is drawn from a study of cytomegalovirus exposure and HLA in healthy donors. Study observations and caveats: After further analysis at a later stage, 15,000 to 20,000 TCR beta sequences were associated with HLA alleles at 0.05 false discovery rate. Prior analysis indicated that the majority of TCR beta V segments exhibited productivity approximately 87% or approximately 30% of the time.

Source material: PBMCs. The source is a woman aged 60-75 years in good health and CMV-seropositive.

The CDR3 here is CASSSTGTAFYGYTF. CDR3 in DNA: TGTGCCAGCAGCTCCACAGGGACAGCCTTCTATGGCTACACCTTC. The J gene is TRBJ1-2, the V gene TRBV11-2; 7 nucleotides align to TRBD1. This CDR3 contains 15 residues. V shed 4 bases, J shed 4 bases, and the junction held 9 bases outside the gene matches. The germline gives CDR1 SGHAT, CDR2 FQNNGV. Combining the CDR3 with reference TRBV11-2 and TRBJ1-2 gives the whole variable domain EAGVAQSPRYKIIEKRQSVAFWCNPISGHATLYWYQQILGQGPKLLIQFQNNGVVDDSQLPKDRFSAERLKGVDSTLKIQPAKLEDSAVYLCASSSTGTAFYGYTFGSGTRLTVV.